These 31 T cell receptor beta chains were all obtained from the same sample, sequenced in a study of T cells after yellow fever vaccination. TCRdb recomputed calls from the 5' RACE reads with MiXCR, one row per CDR3 protein. This table holds 300,000 to 350,000 distinct CDR3 sequences, approximately 3.9% found once. This material consisted of PBMCs, taken 5 days after the yellow fever booster vaccination. These receptors originate from a man aged 18 to 29 who received the YFV17D yellow fever vaccine.

V usage is TRBV5-5 and J usage is TRBJ2-7, with 7 bases lining up with TRBD1. Germline V gives CDR1 SGHKS, CDR2 YYEKEE (reference sequence). Unmatched junction bases numbered 4, after V lost 3 bases and J lost 1 base. The CDR3 extends over 14 amino acids. The CDR3 nucleotides read TGTGCCAGCAGCTGGTGGACAGGTTCCTACGAGCAGTACGTC. Encoded protein: CASSWWTGSYEQYV.

This clonotype showed up many times. The chain carries TRBV4-2 and TRBJ2-5; TRBD1 might be the D (5 bases). Per the germline V gene, CDR1 is LGHNA and CDR2 is YNFKEQ. V shed 4 bases and J shed 2 bases, with 14 bases lying between them. This CDR3 has 15 residues. The CDR3 sequence is CASSPYGRDQETQYF. The CDR3 DNA follows: TGTGCCAGCAGCCCTTACGGCAGGGATCAAGAGACCCAGTACTTC.

This clonotype was detected a few times. The J gene is TRBJ1-1, the V gene TRBV30; the match to TRBD1 covers 8 bases. Per the germline V gene, CDR1 is GTSNPN and CDR2 is SVGIG (reference sequence). V trimming: 2 bases; J trimming: 1 base; junction bases outside the gene matches: 3. The CDR3 extends over 14 amino acids. CDR3 sequence: CAWSTGTGNTEAFF. The DNA of the CDR3 is TGTGCCTGGAGTACCGGGACAGGGAACACTGAAGCTTTCTTT.

This clonotype was seen a handful of times. The chain carries TRBV27 and TRBJ2-7, with 7 bases that match TRBD1. V lost 5 bases and J lost 1; bases outside the gene matches: 14. Germline-derived CDR1 and CDR2 are MNHEY and SMNVEV (reference sequence). The CDR3 has 17 residues. CDR3: CASSPQQGLGFSYEQYV. The CDR3, as DNA: TGTGCCAGCAGTCCGCAACAGGGGCTAGGATTTTCCTACGAGCAGTACGTC.

This clonotype came up a few times. The J gene is TRBJ2-1, the V gene TRBV5-1; tentatively, D is TRBD2 (5 bases). This CDR3 has 14 residues. Per germline, CDR1 SGHRS and CDR2 YFSETQ. Trimming removed 5 bases at V and 6 bases at J, with 15 bases between. In DNA form, the CDR3 reads TGCGCCAGCAGTCCCCAGACTGGAGGCAATGAGCAGTTCTTC. The encoded protein is CASSPQTGGNEQFF.

In this sample, this clonotype turned up a few times. The rearrangement joins TRBV15 to TRBJ2-2, with 7 nucleotides matching TRBD1. Looked up from germline, CDR1 is LNHNV and CDR2 is YYDKDF (reference sequence). The CDR3 loop spans 14 amino acids. The junction had 2 bases not matched to a gene; V was cut back by 1 base and J by 6 bases. The CDR3 nucleotides read TGTGCCACCAGCAGAGGACAGGGCGCCGGGGAGCTGTTTTTT. Its protein product is CATSRGQGAGELFF.

The chain recombines TRBV4-1 with TRBJ2-5, with D possibly being TRBD2 (6 bases). Trimming took off 1 base at V and 5 bases at J, with 14 bases between the two ends. The germline V gene has CDR1 MGHRA and CDR2 YSYEKL. The CDR3 spans 15 residues. The CDR3 sequence is CASSQGGTGRETQYF. CDR3 nucleotide sequence: TGCGCCAGCAGCCAAGGGGGGACGGGGAGGGAGACCCAGTACTTC.

The chain employs TRBV18 and TRBJ2-1; 10 nucleotides align to TRBD2. The CDR3 runs to 16 residues. Per the germline V gene, CDR1 is KGHSH and CDR2 is LQKENI. V was clipped by 4 bases and J by 0 bases; unmatched bases: 3. The CDR3 DNA sequence: TGTGCCAGCTCACGGGCTAGCGGGGGCTCCTACAATGAGCAGTTCTTC. Its protein product is CASSRASGGSYNEQFF.

This clonotype was found many times. V gene TRBV28 combines with J gene TRBJ1-2; 7 bases line up with TRBD1. Germline V lookup: CDR1 MDHEN, CDR2 SYDVKM. Germline trimming cut 2 bases from V and 4 bases from J; bases unmatched to any gene: 1. The CDR3 contains 13 residues. Here the CDR3 reads CASSLRGLYGYTF. The CDR3 DNA sequence: TGTGCCAGCAGTTTAAGGGGGCTCTATGGCTACACCTTC.

The rearrangement joins TRBV7-2 to TRBJ2-2; D uncertain. The germline V and J ends were trimmed by 3 bases and 8 bases, with 19 bases remaining between them. Germline-derived CDR1 and CDR2 are SGHTA and FQGNSA. The CDR3 consists of 16 residues. In DNA, the CDR3 is TGTGCCAGCAGCTTCCTAACTTGGGGAAAGGGAGGGGAGCTGTTTTTT. This gives the protein CASSFLTWGKGGELFF.

This chain joins TRBV7-2 and TRBJ2-1; D tentatively fits TRBD1 or TRBD2 (5 bases each). Germline V CDR1 and CDR2: SGHTA, FQGNSA. CDR3 length: 14 residues. Trimming shortened V by 5 bases and J by 9 bases, and 17 bases separated the two germline ends. CDR3 protein: CASSPMGTTTEQFF. The CDR3 coding sequence is TGTGCCAGCAGCCCAATGGGGACCACGACTGAGCAGTTCTTC.

This clonotype was observed a handful of times. The chain employs TRBV6-6 and TRBJ2-6; D is undetermined. CDR3 size: 14 residues. The germline V and J ends were trimmed by 10 bases and 2 bases, with 12 bases remaining between them. CDR1 and CDR2 from the germline V gene are MNHNY and SVGAGI (reference sequence). The CDR3 protein is CATELRPGANVLTF. The CDR3, as DNA: TGTGCCACGGAACTCCGGCCTGGGGCCAACGTCCTGACTTTC.

V usage is TRBV5-1 and J usage is TRBJ2-1; D unclear. The CDR3 is 13 residues long. Germline CDR1 is SGHRS and CDR2 is YFSETQ. Deletions cut 0 bases from V and 9 bases from J, with 10 bases between. CDR3 sequence: CASSLARLREQFF. In DNA, the CDR3 is TGCGCCAGCAGCTTGGCCAGGCTCCGTGAGCAGTTCTTC.

In its sample, this clonotype was seen many times. V and J are TRBV4-2 and TRBJ2-5; D is perhaps TRBD1 or TRBD2 (5 bases each). Germline V lookup: CDR1 LGHNA, CDR2 YNFKEQ. V lost 1 base and J 5 bases, leaving 23 bases between the germline ends. The CDR3 totals 18 residues. CDR3: CASSQGDGKGVSGETQYF. CDR3 coding DNA: TGTGCCAGCAGCCAAGGGGACGGTAAGGGTGTATCAGGGGAGACCCAGTACTTC.

V usage is TRBV15 and J usage is TRBJ1-4; 10 nucleotides agree with TRBD1. CDR3 size: 15 residues. Germline assignment: CDR1 LNHNV and CDR2 YYDKDF (reference sequence). Trimming removed 3 bases from V and 8 bases from J; junction bases left unmatched: 6. CDR3 coding DNA: TGTGCCACCAGCAGGACAGGGGGCTGGAGGGAAAAACTGTTTTTT. It translates to CATSRTGGWREKLFF.

This clonotype was recorded a few times. The rearrangement joins TRBV5-4 to TRBJ2-2, with D possibly matching TRBD2 (6 bases). The CDR3 consists of 13 residues. Germline CDR1 reads SGHNT; CDR2 reads YYREEE (reference sequence). V lost 5 bases and J lost 9, with 14 bases in between. The chain's CDR3 is CASSDGTRRELFF. CDR3 coding DNA: TGTGCCAGCAGTGACGGGACTCGGAGGGAGCTGTTTTTT.

The chain links TRBV4-1 to TRBJ2-3; maybe TRBD2 (6 bases). CDR1 and CDR2 from the germline V gene are MGHRA and YSYEKL. V was cut by 1 base and J by 6 bases, with 14 bases left in between. The CDR3 is 15 amino acids. The CDR3 is CASSQAPSSADTQYF. CDR3 bases: TGCGCCAGCAGCCAAGCCCCCTCTAGCGCTGATACGCAGTATTTT.

This clonotype appeared a few times. V is TRBV5-4 and J is TRBJ2-1; D possibly uses TRBD1 or TRBD2 (5 bases each). Per the germline V gene, CDR1 is SGHNT and CDR2 is YYREEE (reference sequence). The CDR3 contains 14 residues. Trimming took 3 bases from V and 5 from J, leaving 12 bases between them. CDR3 in DNA: TGTGCCAGCAGCTGGTTCCGGGGCCACAATGAGCAGTTCTTC. Translated: CASSWFRGHNEQFF.

A remark on this clonotype: At one of its ends the junction is not consistent with the germline gene, which may arise from a read error. CDR3 in DNA: TGTTCCAGTAGTAGAGGGGGACCGTCCTACGAGCAGTACTTC. Translation: CSSSRGGPSYEQYF. The J gene is TRBJ2-7, the V gene TRBV19, with a possible D match to TRBD1 (6 bases). The germline CDR1 and CDR2 sequences are LNHDA and SQIVND (reference sequence). The CDR3 runs 14 residues.

This clonotype turned up a few times. The chain is built from TRBV7-2 and TRBJ2-2; 10 nucleotides match TRBD2. The germline V gene has CDR1 SGHTA and CDR2 FQGNSA. V lost 5 bases and J lost 6; bases outside the gene matches: 9. The CDR3 is 16 residues long. This chain's CDR3 is CASSPRTSGEAGELFF. The CDR3 DNA follows: TGTGCCAGCAGCCCCCGAACTAGCGGGGAGGCCGGGGAGCTGTTTTTT.

This clonotype was counted between two and nine times. The rearrangement uses TRBV5-1 and TRBJ2-5; 12 nucleotides line up with TRBD2. This CDR3 region has 16 residues. Germline CDR1 reads SGHRS; CDR2 reads YFSETQ. V was clipped by 3 bases and J by 6 bases; unmatched bases: 9. The CDR3 DNA follows: TGCGCCAGCAGCTCTTCCCAACTAGCGGGGGGACAGACCCAGTACTTC. It translates to CASSSSQLAGGQTQYF.

This clonotype was counted ten times or more. This sequence joins TRBV5-1 and TRBJ2-4; TRBD1 is a possible D gene (5 bases). The CDR3 is made up of 15 amino acids. The germline V and J ends were trimmed by 2 bases and 0 bases, with 9 bases remaining between them. Germline V gives CDR1 SGHRS, CDR2 YFSETQ. CDR3 residues: CASSFGAGAKNIQYF. In DNA form, the CDR3 reads TGCGCCAGCAGCTTTGGGGCCGGAGCCAAAAACATTCAGTACTTC.

At least ten counts were recorded for this clonotype. This sequence joins TRBV5-5 and TRBJ2-6, with no clear D. CDR3 length: 16 amino acids. Trimming left V 4 bases short and J 6 bases short, with 17 bases between. The germline V gene has CDR1 SGHKS and CDR2 YYEKEE (reference sequence). CDR3 sequence reads: CASSHARLAEANVLTF. In nucleotides, the CDR3 is TGTGCCAGCAGCCATGCCCGACTGGCAGAGGCCAACGTCCTGACTTTC. The whole variable domain, filled in from reference TRBV5-5 and TRBJ2-6, reads DAGVTQSPTHLIKTRGQQVTLRCSPISGHKSVSWYQQVLGQGPQFIFQYYEKEERGRGNFPDRFSARQFPNYSSELNVNALLLGDSALYLCASSHARLAEANVLTFGAGSRLTVL.

The V call is TRBV5-4, the J call TRBJ2-7; no clear D. V lost 4 bases and J lost 3, with 8 bases in between. The CDR3 has 12 residues. Germline CDR1 and CDR2: SGHNT and YYREEE (reference sequence). The CDR3 nucleotides are TGTGCCAGCAGCCACTACCTCTACGAGCAGTACTTC. It specifies CASSHYLYEQYF.

At least ten counts were recorded for this clonotype. The gene calls are TRBV4-3 and TRBJ2-7; TRBD1 matches 10 bases. The CDR3 length is 15 residues. Germline V CDR1 and CDR2: LGHNA, YSLEER. With 0 bases clipped from V and 3 bases from J, the junction kept 2 bases outside the gene matches. Written as DNA, the CDR3 is TGCGCCAGCAGCCAAGATCGGACAGGGGGCTACGAGCAGTACTTC. It encodes CASSQDRTGGYEQYF.

V is TRBV6-1 and J is TRBJ2-7, with TRBD2 identical over 7 bases. Germline trimming cut 4 bases from V and 1 base from J; bases unmatched to any gene: 10. The V gene's germline CDR1 is MNHNS and CDR2 SASEGT. This CDR3 region has 16 residues. CDR3 coding DNA: TGTGCCAGCAGTGCAATGGGAGGGGCAATATCCTACGAGCAGTACTTC. Protein: CASSAMGGAISYEQYF.

This chain uses TRBV20-1 with TRBJ1-2; 8 bases map to TRBD1. The CDR3 is 14 amino acids. Germline loops: CDR1 DFQATT, CDR2 SNEGSKA (reference sequence). V shed 6 bases, J shed 6 bases, and the junction held 12 bases outside the gene matches. The CDR3 nucleotides are TGCAGTGCGCACCGTACGACAGGGGAGGATGGCTACACCTTC. Its translation is CSAHRTTGEDGYTF.

This clonotype was picked up a small number of times. The rearrangement uses TRBV7-3 and TRBJ2-6, with D perhaps TRBD2 (6 bases). Trimming pared 1 base from V and 1 base from J, leaving 14 bases between. This CDR3 comprises 18 residues. Germline V gene lookup returns CDR1 SGHTA and CDR2 FQGTGA. The CDR3 reads CASSLRRPGGSGANVLTF. In DNA, the CDR3 is TGTGCCAGCAGCTTAAGGAGGCCCGGGGGATCTGGGGCCAACGTCCTGACTTTC.

The table lists this clonotype with many counts. The chain links TRBV6-2 or TRBV6-3 to TRBJ1-1; D unresolved. Germline V gene sequence: CDR1 MNHEY, CDR2 SVGEGT. The germline V and J ends were trimmed by 3 bases and 5 bases, with 13 bases remaining between them. The CDR3 is 14 amino acids. Written as DNA, the CDR3 is TGTGCCAGCAGTTATAAAGGGTGGTGGACTGAAGCTTTCTTT. It is translated as CASSYKGWWTEAFF.

In this sample, this clonotype turned up many times. The chain joins TRBV4-1 to TRBJ1-2; tentative D call: TRBD1 (6 bases). The CDR3 is 17 residues long. Germline loops: CDR1 MGHRA, CDR2 YSYEKL. Deletions cut 4 bases from V and 4 bases from J, with 22 bases between. CDR3 sequence reads: CASSPSYGQGLSYGYTF. For the CDR3, the DNA is TGCGCCAGCAGCCCTAGCTATGGGCAGGGGCTAAGCTATGGCTACACCTTC.

CDR3 loop: CASRRDRGTGNTIYF. As DNA, the CDR3 is TGTGCCAGCAGACGGGACAGGGGGACTGGAAACACCATATATTTT. The V gene is TRBV6-6, the J gene TRBJ1-3; TRBD1 matches 11 bases. After removal of 6 bases from V and 2 bases from J, the junction contained 3 bases not matched to a gene. The CDR3 is 15 amino acids. Germline lookup yields CDR1 MNHNY and CDR2 SVGAGI (reference sequence).